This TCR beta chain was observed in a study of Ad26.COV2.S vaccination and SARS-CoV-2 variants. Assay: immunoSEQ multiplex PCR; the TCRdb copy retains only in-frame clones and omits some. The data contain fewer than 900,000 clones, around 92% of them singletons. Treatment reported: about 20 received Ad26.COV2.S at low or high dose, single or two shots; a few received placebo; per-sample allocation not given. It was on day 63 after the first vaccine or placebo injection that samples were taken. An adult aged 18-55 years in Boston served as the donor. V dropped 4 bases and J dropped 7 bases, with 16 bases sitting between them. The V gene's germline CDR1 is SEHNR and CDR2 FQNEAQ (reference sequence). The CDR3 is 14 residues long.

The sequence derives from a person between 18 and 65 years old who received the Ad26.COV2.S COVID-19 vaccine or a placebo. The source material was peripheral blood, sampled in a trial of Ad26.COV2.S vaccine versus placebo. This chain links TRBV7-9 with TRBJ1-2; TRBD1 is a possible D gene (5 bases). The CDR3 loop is CASSWNAEGTGYTF. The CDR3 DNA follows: TGTGCCAGCAGCTGGAACGCCGAGGGGACTGGCTACACCTTC.